One sample yielded the 11 T cell receptor beta chains listed below, sequenced in a study of T cell responses to AZD1222 COVID-19 vaccine. Clones were read by immunoSEQ multiplex PCR, and TCRdb kept only the in-frame ones, dropping some. The sample holds tens of thousands of clones, over 85% seen once. Source: peripheral blood, taken 28 days after the second AZD1222 dose. All receptors derive from an adult who received the AZD1222 COVID-19 vaccine.

The V gene is TRBV28, the J gene TRBJ1-3; D ambiguous. V was shortened by 5 bases and J by 0 bases, with 11 bases between the two germline ends. The CDR3 extends over 15 amino acids. Germline V lookup: CDR1 MDHEN, CDR2 SYDVKM. This chain's CDR3 is CASSLARSSGNTIYF. Written as DNA, the CDR3 is TGTGCCAGCAGTCTAGCACGGAGCTCTGGAAACACCATATATTTT.

The chain is built from TRBV6-5 and TRBJ1-5; no clear D. V was trimmed by 7 bases and J by 7 bases, leaving 11 bases between them. The CDR3 has 12 amino acids. The germline gives CDR1 MNHEY, CDR2 SVGAGI. CDR3 DNA: TGTGCCAGCATTCGGGTTGGGCAGCCCCAGCATTTT. It encodes CASIRVGQPQHF.

This clone was observed once. This chain links TRBV10-1 with TRBJ2-7; a weak D match, TRBD2 (5 bases). Germline V gives CDR1 WNHNN, CDR2 SYGVQD (reference sequence). V lost 2 bases and J lost 1, with 18 bases in between. This CDR3 is built from 17 residues. CDR3 nucleotide sequence: TGCGCCAGCAGTGAGAGGGTCCTACCGGGAAGTTCCTACGAGCAGTACTTC. Translated, it gives CASSERVLPGSSYEQYF.

This clone was found once. The J gene is TRBJ1-5, the V gene TRBV5-1; 10 bases line up with TRBD1. V lost 4 bases to trimming and J lost 3 bases; unmatched junction nucleotides: 10. The CDR3 spans 17 residues. CDR1 and CDR2 (germline): SGHRS, YFSETQ. Here the CDR3 reads CASSRGTGVDNNQPQHF. DNA for the CDR3: TGCGCCAGCAGCCGGGGGACAGGGGTGGATAACAATCAGCCCCAGCATTTT.

The rearrangement links TRBV7-3 to TRBJ2-2; 10 bases line up with TRBD2. Germline CDR1 is SGHTA and CDR2 is FQGTGA. The V gene end was trimmed by 2 bases and the J gene end by 4 bases; junction bases not matched to a gene: 10. The CDR3 runs to 18 residues. The CDR3 DNA sequence: TGTGCCAGCAGCTTATTCCCAGCTAGCGGGGGCCTCACCGGGGAGCTGTTTTTT. Its translation is CASSLFPASGGLTGELFF.

The chain uses TRBV18 and TRBJ2-3; TRBD1 agrees at 9 bases. Germline V lookup: CDR1 KGHSH, CDR2 LQKENI. The CDR3 spans 18 residues. The V and J ends lost 3 bases and 4 bases, in that order; junction bases with no gene match: 14. This chain's CDR3 is CASSPSEHPGQGSDTQYF. CDR3 bases: TGTGCCAGCTCACCTTCCGAGCATCCAGGACAGGGGTCAGATACGCAGTATTTT.

The chain uses TRBV18 and TRBJ2-3; D unclear. This CDR3 contains 15 residues. The germline gives CDR1 KGHSH, CDR2 LQKENI. Between the trimmed V and J ends, which lost 6 bases and 1 base, there was a span of 14 bases. The CDR3 coding sequence is TGTGCCAGCTCCCAAGGACGGAGTGGCACAGATACGCAGTATTTT. Protein sequence: CASSQGRSGTDTQYF.

The chain is built from TRBV7-8 and TRBJ1-6; no clear D gene. CDR1 SGHVS and CDR2 FQNEAQ come from the germline V gene. The CDR3 spans 16 residues. The V and J ends lost 1 base and 0 bases respectively, with 7 bases between them. The CDR3 nucleotides are TGTGCCAGCAGCTTAGAAGTAGGCTCCTATAATTCACCCCTCCACTTT. It yields the protein CASSLEVGSYNSPLHF.

The chain has TRBV4-2 and TRBJ1-2; D not resolved. Trimming shortened V by 7 bases and J by 1 base, and 10 bases separated the two germline ends. Germline V gene data show CDR1 as LGHNA and CDR2 as YNFKEQ. CDR3 length equals 13 residues. As DNA, the CDR3 is TGTGCCAGCACGGATCAGTATAACTATGGCTACACCTTC. Its translation: CASTDQYNYGYTF.

The V gene is TRBV7-9, the J gene TRBJ2-2; D unclear. Germline-derived CDR1 and CDR2 are SEHNR and FQNEAQ (reference sequence). The CDR3 length is 14 residues. V was shortened by 11 bases and J by 2 bases, with 15 bases between the two germline ends. This CDR3 reads CASHTKINTGELFF. CDR3 nucleotides: TGTGCCTCACACACGAAGATAAACACCGGGGAGCTGTTTTTT.

The chain couples TRBV27 to TRBJ2-5; D not certain. This CDR3 spans 14 amino acids. Trimming pared 0 bases from V and 2 bases from J, leaving 7 bases between. From germline, CDR1 is MNHEY and CDR2 SMNVEV (reference sequence). The CDR3 spells CASSLSARQETQYF. The CDR3 region has the DNA TGTGCCAGCAGTTTATCTGCCAGGCAAGAGACCCAGTACTTC.